The 2 T cell receptor beta chains reported below all come from one sample, sequenced in a study of Ad26.COV2.S vaccination and SARS-CoV-2 variants. Treatment described: some 20 received Ad26.COV2.S at low or high dose, single or two shots; 5 received placebo; per-sample allocation not given. The samples date from day 63 after the first vaccine or placebo injection. Libraries were prepared by immunoSEQ multiplex PCR; TCRdb keeps only in-frame clonotypes and omits some of them. The sample holds some 300,000 clones; about 82% are singletons and the top ten take approximately 2%. Sample: peripheral blood, taken in a trial of Ad26.COV2.S vaccine versus placebo. Receptors were obtained from a person between 18 and 59 years old who received the Ad26.COV2.S COVID-19 vaccine or a placebo.

V is TRBV4-1 and J is TRBJ2-4, with D tentatively TRBD1 (6 bases). The ends were cut back, 2 bases at V and 6 bases at J, with 11 bases in the middle. Germline V gene data show CDR1 as MGHRA and CDR2 as YSYEKL. The CDR3 runs 14 residues. As DNA, the CDR3 is TGCGCCAGCAGCCAATCCGGGACATCAAACATTCAGTACTTC. Residues: CASSQSGTSNIQYF.

This clone was seen a single time. The chain employs TRBV19 and TRBJ2-2, with TRBD2 matching over 9 bases. The J segment lost 4 bases and the V segment lost 4 bases, leaving 7 bases of the junction unmatched. The CDR3 covers 16 residues. Germline V gene lookup returns CDR1 LNHDA and CDR2 SQIVND (reference sequence). Here the CDR3 DNA reads TGTGCCAGTAGTAGGGTAGCGGGGGCCGCCACCGGGGAGCTGTTTTTT. It specifies CASSRVAGAATGELFF.